What follows is one T cell receptor (beta chain) and its context. The antigen remains unidentified. This entry is derived from a study of graft-versus-host responses after intestinal transplantation. Overall study context: Recipients obtained multivisceral, liver-intestinal, or isolated intestinal transplants. Study-wide results and limits: Recipient marrow contained GvH clones, some of which appeared first in ileum or blood.

Clones were sequenced by immunoSEQ multiplex PCR, and TCRdb holds only the in-frame ones, with some missing. The sample yields 4,000 to 5,500 clones, 80% seen once. Intraepithelial lymphocytes and lamina propria lymphocytes were released through processing of graft tissue. The V gene's germline CDR1 is MRHNA and CDR2 SNTAGT. Trimming cost V 3 bases and J 0 bases, with 9 bases left between them. CDR3 length: 15 amino acids. This clonotype was sampled from a human patient who received an intestinal transplant, so some T cells may come from the graft donor. This chain joins TRBV6-4 and TRBJ2-1, with a weak D call TRBD2 (6 bases). The source material was ileum tissue, sampled just under 130 days after intestinal transplantation. CDR3: CASSETEGSYNEQFF. The CDR3 nucleotides are TGTGCCAGCAGTGAGACGGAGGGCTCCTACAATGAGCAGTTCTTC.